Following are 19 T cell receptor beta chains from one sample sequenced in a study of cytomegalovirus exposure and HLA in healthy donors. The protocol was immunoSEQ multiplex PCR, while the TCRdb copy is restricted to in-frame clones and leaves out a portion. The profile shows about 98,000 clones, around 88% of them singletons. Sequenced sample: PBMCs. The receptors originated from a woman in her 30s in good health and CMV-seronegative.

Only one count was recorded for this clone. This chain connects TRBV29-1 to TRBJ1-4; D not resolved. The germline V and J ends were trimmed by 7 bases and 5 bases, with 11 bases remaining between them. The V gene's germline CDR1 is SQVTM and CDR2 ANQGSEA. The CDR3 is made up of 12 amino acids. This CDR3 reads CSALTANEKLFF. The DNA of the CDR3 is TGCAGCGCCCTCACAGCCAATGAAAAACTGTTTTTT.

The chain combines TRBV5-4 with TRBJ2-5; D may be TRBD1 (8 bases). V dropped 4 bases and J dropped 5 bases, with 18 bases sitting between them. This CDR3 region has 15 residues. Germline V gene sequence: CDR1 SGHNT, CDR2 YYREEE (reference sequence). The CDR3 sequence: CASSTEQGEGETQYF. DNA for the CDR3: TGTGCCAGCAGCACGGAACAGGGGGAGGGGGAGACCCAGTACTTC.

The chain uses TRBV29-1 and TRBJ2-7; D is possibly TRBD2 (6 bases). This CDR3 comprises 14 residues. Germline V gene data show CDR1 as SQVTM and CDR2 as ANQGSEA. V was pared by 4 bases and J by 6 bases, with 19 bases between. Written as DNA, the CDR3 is TGCAGCGTTGTTGTTCTGCGGGACCCCCGCGAGCAGTACTTC. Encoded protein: CSVVVLRDPREQYF.

CDR3 amino acids: CASSFVRGNQETQYF. In DNA, the CDR3 is TGTGCCAGCAGCTTCGTCCGGGGTAACCAAGAGACCCAGTACTTC. The chain is built from TRBV7-2 and TRBJ2-5; weak D call: TRBD2 (5 bases). The V gene lost 3 bases and the J gene lost 0 bases, with 11 bases spanning the gap. From germline, CDR1 is SGHTA and CDR2 FQGNSA. This CDR3 comprises 15 residues. The full variable domain, with the rest looked up from reference TRBV7-2 and TRBJ2-5, is GAGVSQSPSNKVTEKGKDVELRCDPISGHTALYWYRQSLGQGLEFLIYFQGNSAPDKSGLPSDRFSAERTGGSVSTLTIQRTQQEDSAVYLCASSFVRGNQETQYFGPGTRLLVL.

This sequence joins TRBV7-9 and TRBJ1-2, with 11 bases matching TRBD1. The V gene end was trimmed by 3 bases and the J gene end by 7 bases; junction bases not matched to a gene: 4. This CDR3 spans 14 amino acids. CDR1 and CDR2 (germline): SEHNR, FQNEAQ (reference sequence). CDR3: CASSLDRGHGGYTF. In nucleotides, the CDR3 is TGTGCCAGCAGCTTGGACAGGGGGCATGGTGGCTACACCTTC.

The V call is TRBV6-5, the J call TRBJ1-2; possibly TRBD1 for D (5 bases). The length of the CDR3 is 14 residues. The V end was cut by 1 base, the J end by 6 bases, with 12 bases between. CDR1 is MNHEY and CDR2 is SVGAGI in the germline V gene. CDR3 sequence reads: CASSYLPGGNGYTF. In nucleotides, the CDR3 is TGTGCCAGCAGTTACTTACCGGGGGGTAATGGCTACACCTTC.

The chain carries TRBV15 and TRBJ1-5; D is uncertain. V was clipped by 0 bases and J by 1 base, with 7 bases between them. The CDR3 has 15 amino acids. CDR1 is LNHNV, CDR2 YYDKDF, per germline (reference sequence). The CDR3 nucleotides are TGTGCCACCAGCAGAGATGGAGGCAGCAATCAGCCCCAGCATTTT. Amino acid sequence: CATSRDGGSNQPQHF.

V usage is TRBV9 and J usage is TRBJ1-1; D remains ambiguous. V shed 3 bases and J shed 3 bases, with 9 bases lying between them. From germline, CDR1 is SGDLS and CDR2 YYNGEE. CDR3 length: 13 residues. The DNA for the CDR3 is TGTGCCAGCAGCGGCAGTCATTACACTGAAGCTTTCTTT. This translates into CASSGSHYTEAFF.

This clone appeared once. The CDR3 protein is CASQQGNAYEQYF. In DNA, the CDR3 is TGTGCCAGCCAACAGGGGAATGCCTACGAGCAGTACTTC. The chain carries TRBV18 and TRBJ2-7; TRBD1 matches 7 bases. The germline V gene has CDR1 KGHSH and CDR2 LQKENI. The CDR3 covers 13 residues. V was clipped by 8 bases and J by 2 bases; unmatched bases: 6.

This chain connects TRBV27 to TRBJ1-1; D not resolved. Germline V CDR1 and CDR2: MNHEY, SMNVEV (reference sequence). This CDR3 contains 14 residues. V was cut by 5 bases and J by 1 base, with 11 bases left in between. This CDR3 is CASSRLPSNTEAFF. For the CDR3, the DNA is TGTGCCAGCAGTCGACTTCCATCGAACACTGAAGCTTTCTTT.

CDR3 loop: CATSSGGFKETQYF. In DNA, the CDR3 is TGTGCCACATCAAGCGGGGGGTTTAAAGAGACCCAGTACTTC. The J gene is TRBJ2-5, the V gene TRBV10-3; 9 nucleotides agree with TRBD2. The CDR3 has 14 amino acids. V shed 10 bases, J shed 3 bases, and the junction held 9 bases outside the gene matches. Germline V gene lookup returns CDR1 ENHRY and CDR2 SYGVKD.

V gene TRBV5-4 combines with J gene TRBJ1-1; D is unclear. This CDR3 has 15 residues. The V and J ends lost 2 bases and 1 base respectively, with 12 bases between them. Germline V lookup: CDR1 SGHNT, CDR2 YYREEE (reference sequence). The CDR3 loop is CASSLKPLTNTEAFF. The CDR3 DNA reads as TGTGCCAGCAGCTTAAAGCCCCTTACGAACACTGAAGCTTTCTTT.

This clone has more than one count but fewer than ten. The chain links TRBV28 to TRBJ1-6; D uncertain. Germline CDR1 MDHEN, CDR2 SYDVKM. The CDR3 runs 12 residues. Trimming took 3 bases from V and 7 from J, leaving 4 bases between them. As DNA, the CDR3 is TGTGCCAGCAGTTTTTTAAATTCACCCCTCCACTTT. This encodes CASSFLNSPLHF.

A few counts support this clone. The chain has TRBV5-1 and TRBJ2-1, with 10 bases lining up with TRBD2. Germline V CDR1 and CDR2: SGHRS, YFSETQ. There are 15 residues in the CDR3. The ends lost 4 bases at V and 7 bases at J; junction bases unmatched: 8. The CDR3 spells CASSLLAGSSNEQFF. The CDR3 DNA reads TGCGCCAGCAGCCTACTAGCGGGGTCATCAAATGAGCAGTTCTTC.

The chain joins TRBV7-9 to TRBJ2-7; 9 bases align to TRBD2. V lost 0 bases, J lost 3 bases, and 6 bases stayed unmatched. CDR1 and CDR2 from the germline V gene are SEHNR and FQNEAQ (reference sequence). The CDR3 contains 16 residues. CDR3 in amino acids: CASSLAAASGNYEQYF. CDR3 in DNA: TGTGCCAGCAGCTTAGCCGCGGCTAGCGGGAACTACGAGCAGTACTTC.

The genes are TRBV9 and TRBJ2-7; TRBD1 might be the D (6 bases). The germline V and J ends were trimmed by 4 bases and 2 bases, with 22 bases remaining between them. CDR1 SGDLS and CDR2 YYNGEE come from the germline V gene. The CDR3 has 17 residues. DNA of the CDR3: TGTGCCAGCAGCCCCGACCTGAGGGGGAGTGGGGCCTACGAGCAGTACTTC. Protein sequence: CASSPDLRGSGAYEQYF.

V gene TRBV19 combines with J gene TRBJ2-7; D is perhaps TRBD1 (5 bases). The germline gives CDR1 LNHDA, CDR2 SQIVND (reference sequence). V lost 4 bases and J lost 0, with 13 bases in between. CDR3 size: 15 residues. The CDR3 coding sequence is TGTGCCAGTAGTACCGACAGCCAGAGCTCCTACGAGCAGTACTTC. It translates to CASSTDSQSSYEQYF.

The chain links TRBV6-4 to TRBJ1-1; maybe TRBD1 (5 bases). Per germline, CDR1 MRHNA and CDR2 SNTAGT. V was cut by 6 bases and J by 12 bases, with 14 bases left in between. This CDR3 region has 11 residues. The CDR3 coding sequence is TGTGCCAGCAGAGACGGCAGGGAAACTTTCTTT. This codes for CASRDGRETFF.

DNA of the CDR3: TGTGCCAGCAGCCCCAACCCCATAGCGGAGACTGAGCAGTTCTTC. This translates into CASSPNPIAETEQFF. V usage is TRBV5-4 and J usage is TRBJ2-1; tentative D call: TRBD2 (6 bases). V dropped 4 bases and J dropped 9 bases, with 20 bases sitting between them. Per the germline V gene, CDR1 is SGHNT and CDR2 is YYREEE (reference sequence). The CDR3 covers 15 residues. Based on the CDR3 plus reference TRBV5-4 and TRBJ2-1, the full variable domain is ETGVTQSPTHLIKTRGQQVTLRCSSQSGHNTVSWYQQALGQGPQFIFQYYREEENGRGNFPPRFSGLQFPNYSSELNVNALELDDSALYLCASSPNPIAETEQFFGPGTRLTVL.